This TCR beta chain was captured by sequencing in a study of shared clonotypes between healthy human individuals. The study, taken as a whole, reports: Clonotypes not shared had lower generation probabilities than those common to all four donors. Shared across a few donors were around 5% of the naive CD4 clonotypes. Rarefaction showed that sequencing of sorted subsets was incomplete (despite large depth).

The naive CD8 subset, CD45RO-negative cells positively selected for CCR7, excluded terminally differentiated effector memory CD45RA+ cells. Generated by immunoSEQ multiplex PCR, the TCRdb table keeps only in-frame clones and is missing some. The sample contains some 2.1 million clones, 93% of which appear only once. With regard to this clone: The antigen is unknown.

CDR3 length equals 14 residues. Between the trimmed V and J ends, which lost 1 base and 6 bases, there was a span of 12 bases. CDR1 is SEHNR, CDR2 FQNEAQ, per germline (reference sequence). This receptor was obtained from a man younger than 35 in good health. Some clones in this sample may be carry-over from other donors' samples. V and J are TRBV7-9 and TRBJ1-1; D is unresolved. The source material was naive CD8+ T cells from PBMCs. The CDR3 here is CASSLGGVFSEAFF. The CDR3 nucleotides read TGTGCCAGCAGCTTAGGCGGAGTCTTCTCTGAAGCTTTCTTT.